What follows are 17 T cell receptor beta chains derived from one specimen sequenced in a study of blood T cell repertoires in COVID-19. Sequencing used immunoSEQ multiplex PCR; TCRdb keeps in-frame clones, though not all of them. The sample comprises hundreds of thousands of clones, around nine tenths of which are singletons, and around 2.6% rests with the top ten. The material sequenced was PBMCs or T cells enriched from blood (not recorded which). All receptors come from a man between 60 and 75 years old who had recovered from COVID-19.

The chain combines TRBV18 with TRBJ2-3; D call uncertain. The germline CDR1 and CDR2 sequences are KGHSH and LQKENI. The V and J ends lost 3 bases and 5 bases respectively, with 6 bases between them. The CDR3 loop spans 12 amino acids. CDR3 DNA sequence: TGTGCCAGCTCACCGCTGCGAGATACGCAGTATTTT. Translated: CASSPLRDTQYF.

Only one count was recorded for this clone. This chain joins TRBV7-9 and TRBJ2-1, with D tentatively TRBD2 (5 bases). CDR1 SEHNR and CDR2 FQNEAQ come from the germline V gene (reference sequence). The V end was cut by 5 bases, the J end by 10 bases, with 12 bases between. The CDR3 is made up of 12 amino acids. CDR3 protein: CASSLLSGEQFF. The CDR3 nucleotides are TGTGCCAGCAGCCTCCTCTCGGGAGAGCAGTTCTTC.

This chain connects TRBV27 to TRBJ1-6; unclear D gene. The CDR3 is 15 residues long. Germline V gene sequence: CDR1 MNHEY, CDR2 SMNVEV (reference sequence). Trimming cost V 3 bases and J 7 bases, with 13 bases left between them. As DNA, the CDR3 is TGTGCCAGCAGTTTGGTAGCGAGACGAAATTCACCCCTCCACTTT. Translation gives CASSLVARRNSPLHF.

This sequence joins TRBV7-9 and TRBJ2-5; 10 nucleotides align to TRBD2. This CDR3 comprises 17 residues. CDR1 SEHNR and CDR2 FQNEAQ come from the germline V gene (reference sequence). The trim removed 3 bases at V and 2 bases at J, leaving 9 bases unmatched. The CDR3 loop is CASSLGASGSEQETQYF. As DNA, the CDR3 is TGTGCCAGCAGCTTGGGGGCTAGCGGGAGCGAGCAAGAGACCCAGTACTTC.

The rearrangement uses TRBV6-2 or TRBV6-3 and TRBJ2-7, with 11 bases identical to TRBD2. The V segment lost 2 bases and the J segment 3 bases; nucleotides outside the gene matches: 12. The CDR3 contains 18 residues. Germline CDR1 MNHEY, CDR2 SVGEGT. The CDR3 DNA is TGTGCCAGCAGTTACGATAGCGGGGGGGCCGGAAGTTTCTACGAGCAGTACTTC. Amino acids: CASSYDSGGAGSFYEQYF.

The chain carries TRBV7-2 and TRBJ2-7, with TRBD2 matching over 7 bases. Trimming at V came to 1 base and at J to 1 base, leaving 4 bases not matched to a gene. CDR1 is SGHTA, CDR2 FQGNSA, per germline. This CDR3 is 15 amino acids long. Here the CDR3 DNA reads TGTGCCAGCAGCTTAGTTGTCGGGGGGTCCTACGAGCAGTACTTC. Protein product: CASSLVVGGSYEQYF.

The chain carries TRBV27 and TRBJ2-3; tentative D call: TRBD1 (6 bases). Trimming shortened V by 4 bases and J by 4 bases, and 21 bases separated the two germline ends. The CDR3 sequence is 17 residues long. Germline V gives CDR1 MNHEY, CDR2 SMNVEV (reference sequence). The DNA of the CDR3 is TGTGCCAGCAGTTCTCTTACGCGACAGGACGGGTCAGATACGCAGTATTTT. Protein product: CASSSLTRQDGSDTQYF.

The rearrangement joins TRBV4-3 to TRBJ1-3; 7 nucleotides align to TRBD1. With V trimmed by 0 bases and J by 4 bases, 9 bases remained unmatched. The germline V gene has CDR1 LGHNA and CDR2 YSLEER. The CDR3 is 17 amino acids. This CDR3 reads CASSQDYLTGYGNTIYF. In nucleotides, the CDR3 is TGCGCCAGCAGCCAAGATTACCTGACAGGGTACGGAAACACCATATATTTT.

The chain joins TRBV6-2 or TRBV6-3 to TRBJ1-5, with 9 bases aligning to TRBD1. The CDR3 has 15 amino acids. After removal of 5 bases from V and 1 base from J, the junction contained 3 bases not matched to a gene. The germline V gene encodes CDR1 MNHEY and CDR2 SVGEGT. CDR3: CASSPDRGSNQPQHF. Here the CDR3 DNA reads TGTGCCAGCAGTCCAGACAGGGGGAGCAATCAGCCCCAGCATTTT.

The chain recombines TRBV19 with TRBJ1-4, with a possible D match to TRBD1 (6 bases). There are 15 residues in the CDR3. V lost 6 bases and J 4 bases, leaving 15 bases between the germline ends. Per germline, CDR1 LNHDA and CDR2 SQIVND (reference sequence). CDR3: CASRPFGGGNEKLFF. The CDR3 DNA sequence: TGTGCCAGTAGACCGTTTGGGGGCGGTAATGAAAAACTGTTTTTT.

The chain's CDR3 is CASSSGQNQPQHF. Written as DNA, the CDR3 is TGTGCCAGCAGCTCAGGACAGAATCAGCCCCAGCATTTT. The rearrangement joins TRBV11-2 to TRBJ1-5; D possibly corresponds to TRBD1 (6 bases). Germline V CDR1 and CDR2: SGHAT, FQNNGV. Between the trimmed V and J ends, which lost 4 bases and 4 bases, there was a span of 8 bases. The CDR3 length is 13 residues.

The chain combines TRBV10-3 with TRBJ1-5; unclear D gene. V was pared by 3 bases and J by 3 bases, with 6 bases between. Germline CDR1 reads ENHRY; CDR2 reads SYGVKD. The CDR3 spans 13 residues. The CDR3 bases are TGTGCCATCAGTGAACAGATCAATCAGCCCCAGCATTTT. Amino acid sequence: CAISEQINQPQHF.

This clone came up a few times. The chain is built from TRBV6-1 and TRBJ1-5; 9 bases map to TRBD1. The V and J ends lost 4 bases and 1 base, in that order; junction bases with no gene match: 5. The CDR3 runs to 16 residues. In germline, CDR1 is MNHNS, CDR2 SASEGT. The DNA for the CDR3 is TGTGCCAGCAGTGTGGGGACAGGGACAAGCAATCAGCCCCAGCATTTT. As protein: CASSVGTGTSNQPQHF.

The chain uses TRBV4-1 and TRBJ2-1; the D gene is possibly TRBD2 (6 bases). Trimming pared 4 bases from V and 3 bases from J, leaving 16 bases between. From germline, CDR1 is MGHRA and CDR2 YSYEKL. CDR3 length equals 16 residues. CDR3 nucleotides: TGCGCCAGCAGCCGACCGGGACTCGACCGCTACAATGAGCAGTTCTTC. It specifies CASSRPGLDRYNEQFF.

V usage is TRBV5-1 and J usage is TRBJ1-2; D unclear. CDR3 length: 12 amino acids. Germline V lookup: CDR1 SGHRS, CDR2 YFSETQ. V was clipped by 3 bases and J by 7 bases, with 10 bases between them. This CDR3 is CASSYNLAGYTF. The CDR3 DNA is TGCGCCAGCAGCTACAATTTAGCTGGCTACACCTTC.

V usage is TRBV2 and J usage is TRBJ1-2, with D possibly matching TRBD1 (5 bases). This CDR3 comprises 14 residues. The V end lost 6 bases, the J end lost 2 bases, and 13 bases lay between the germline ends. Germline V CDR1 and CDR2: SNHLY, FYNNEI. CDR3 in amino acids: CASSLKTVNYGYTF. Here the CDR3 DNA reads TGTGCCAGCAGCCTAAAGACAGTAAACTATGGCTACACCTTC.

CDR3 sequence (DNA): TGTGCCAGCAGCCTCGGTTCCTTCTCACCCCTCCACTTT. This translates into CASSLGSFSPLHF. The V and J genes are TRBV7-3 and TRBJ1-6; no clear D gene. The germline V and J ends were trimmed by 5 bases and 10 bases, with 12 bases remaining between them. Germline V gene data show CDR1 as SGHTA and CDR2 as FQGTGA. The CDR3 extends over 13 amino acids. Full variable domain (missing parts from reference TRBV7-3 and TRBJ1-6): GAGVSQTPSNKVTEKGKYVELRCDPISGHTALYWYRQSLGQGPEFLIYFQGTGAADDSGLPNDRFFAVRPEGSVSTLKIQRTERGDSAVYLCASSLGSFSPLHFGNGTRLTVT.